This T cell receptor beta chain was sequenced in a study of T cell repertoires in cytomegalovirus infection. This clonotype was seen more than once but under ten times. The antigen is unknown. The V gene lost 2 bases and the J gene lost 7 bases, with 7 bases spanning the gap. CDR1 and CDR2 from the germline V gene are SEHNR and FQNEAQ (reference sequence). The CDR3 has 12 residues. TCRdb reprocessed the reads with MiXCR, giving one entry per CDR3 protein. The profile shows 49,000 or so distinct CDR3 sequences, roughly 19% of them singletons. Study outcomes and limitations: HLA-C-restricted CMV clonotypes gave the most frequent clonotype in two of eight donors.

V gene TRBV7-9 combines with J gene TRBJ2-3; no reliable D call. The source of this sequence is a human donor in good health (CMV status not recorded). Some clones in this sample may be carry-over from other donors' samples. The sequences come from CD8+ T cells from cultured PBMCs, collected from culture after CMV antigen stimulation. The CDR3 here is CASSLNLYTQYF. The CDR3 DNA follows: TGTGCCAGCAGCTTAAACCTGTATACGCAGTATTTT.